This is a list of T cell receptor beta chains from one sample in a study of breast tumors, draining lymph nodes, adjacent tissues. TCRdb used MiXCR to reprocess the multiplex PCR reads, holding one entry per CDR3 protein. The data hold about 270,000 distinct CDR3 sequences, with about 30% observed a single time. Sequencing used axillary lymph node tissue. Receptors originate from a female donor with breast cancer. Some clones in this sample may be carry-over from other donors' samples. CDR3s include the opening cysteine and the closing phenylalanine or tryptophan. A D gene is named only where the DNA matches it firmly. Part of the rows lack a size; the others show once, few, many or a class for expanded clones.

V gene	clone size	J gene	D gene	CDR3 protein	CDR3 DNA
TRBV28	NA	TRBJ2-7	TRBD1	CASARRGQGIYEQYF	TGTGCCAGCGCCAGGCGGGGACAGGGGATCTACGAGCAGTACTTC
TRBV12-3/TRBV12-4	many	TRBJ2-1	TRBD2	CASSLYSGRNEQFF	TGTGCCAGCAGTTTATACAGCGGGAGGAATGAGCAGTTCTTC
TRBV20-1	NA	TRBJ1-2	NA	CSAPGYSDDAPDGYTF	TGCAGTGCCCCCGGTTATAGCGACGACGCTCCAGATGGCTACACCTTC
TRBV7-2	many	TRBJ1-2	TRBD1	CASSPRQGLYGYTF	TGTGCCAGCAGCCCCAGACAGGGTCTCTATGGCTACACCTTC
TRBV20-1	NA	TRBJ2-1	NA	CSARRRLEDTGLHNEQFF	TGCAGTGCTCGAAGACGTCTTGAGGACACGGGCCTCCACAATGAGCAGTTCTTC
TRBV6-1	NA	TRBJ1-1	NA	CASSELIANTEAFF	TGTGCCAGCAGTGAGTTAATAGCGAACACTGAAGCTTTCTTT
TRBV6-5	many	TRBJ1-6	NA	CASSYGLDNSPLHF	TGTGCCAGCAGTTACGGGCTTGATAATTCACCCCTCCACTTT
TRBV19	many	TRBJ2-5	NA	CASKGWGPGIGETQYF	TGTGCCAGTAAAGGGTGGGGGCCAGGAATCGGAGAGACCCAGTACTTC
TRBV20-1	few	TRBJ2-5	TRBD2	CGAQREPRETQYF	TGCGGTGCCCAGCGGGAGCCCCGGGAGACCCAGTACTTC
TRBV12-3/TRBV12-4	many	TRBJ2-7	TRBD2	CASSLAGAAYEQYF	TGTGCCAGCAGTCTAGCGGGAGCTGCCTACGAGCAGTACTTC
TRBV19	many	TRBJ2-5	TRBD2	CASSTSRIGAGETQYF	TGTGCCAGTAGTACCTCCCGAATTGGAGCGGGGGAGACCCAGTACTTC
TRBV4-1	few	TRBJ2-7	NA	CASSQLIPGATYEQYF	TGCGCCAGCAGCCAGCTCATCCCTGGGGCAACCTACGAGCAGTACTTC
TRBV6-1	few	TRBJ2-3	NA	CAGRRDPTDTQYF	TGTGCCGGCCGACGGGACCCCACAGATACGCAGTATTTT
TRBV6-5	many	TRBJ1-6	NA	CASSYGQGHSPLHF	TGTGCCAGCAGTTACGGCCAGGGCCATTCACCCCTCCACTTT
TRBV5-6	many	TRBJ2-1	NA	CASSPVSYNEQFF	TGTGCCAGCAGCCCCGTGTCCTACAATGAGCAGTTCTTC
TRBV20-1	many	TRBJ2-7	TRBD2	CSASGLAVSYEQYF	TGCAGTGCTTCCGGACTAGCGGTCTCCTACGAGCAGTACTTC
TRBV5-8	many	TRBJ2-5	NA	CASSRGVGQETQYF	TGTGCCAGCAGCCGCGGGGTGGGACAAGAGACCCAGTACTTC
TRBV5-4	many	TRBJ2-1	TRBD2	CASSLVAGGDEQFF	TGTGCCAGCAGCTTGGTAGCGGGGGGCGATGAGCAGTTCTTC
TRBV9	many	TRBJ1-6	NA	CASSVGPPGNSPLHF	TGTGCCAGCAGCGTAGGGCCCCCTGGGAATTCACCCCTCCACTTT
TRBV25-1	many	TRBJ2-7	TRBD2	CASGGEGLAGGGEQYF	TGTGCCAGCGGAGGGGAGGGGCTAGCGGGAGGGGGCGAGCAGTACTTC